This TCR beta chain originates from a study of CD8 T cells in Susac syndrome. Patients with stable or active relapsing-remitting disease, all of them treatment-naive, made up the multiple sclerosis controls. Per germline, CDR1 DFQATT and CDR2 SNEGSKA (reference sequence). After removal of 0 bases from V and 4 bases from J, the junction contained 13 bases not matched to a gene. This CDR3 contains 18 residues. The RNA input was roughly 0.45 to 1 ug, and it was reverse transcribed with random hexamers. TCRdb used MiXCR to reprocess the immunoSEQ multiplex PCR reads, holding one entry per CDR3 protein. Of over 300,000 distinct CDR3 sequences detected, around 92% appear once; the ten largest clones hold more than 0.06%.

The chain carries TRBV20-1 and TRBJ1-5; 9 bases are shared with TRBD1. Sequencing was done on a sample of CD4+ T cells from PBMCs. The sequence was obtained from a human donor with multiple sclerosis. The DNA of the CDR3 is TGCAGTGCTAGAGATGGGGGACAGGGACAAAGTGGGAATCAGCCCCAGCATTTT. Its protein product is CSARDGGQGQSGNQPQHF.